The next 30 T cell receptor beta chains were all read from a single sample in a study of siplizumab effects on memory and regulatory T cells. Clones were sequenced by immunoSEQ multiplex PCR, and TCRdb holds only the in-frame ones, with some missing. Here the sample spans over 50,000 clones, over 80% being singletons. Sequencing was performed on memory CD4+ T cells sorted from blood. The receptors originated from a human donor in good health.

J is TRBJ2-7 and V is TRBV6-5, with D possibly TRBD2 on 5 matching bases. This CDR3 region has 12 residues. The V gene lost 11 bases and the J gene lost 2 bases, with 13 bases spanning the gap. Germline CDR1 MNHEY, CDR2 SVGAGI. The CDR3: CALELRAYEQYF. The CDR3 nucleotides are TGTGCCCTAGAATTGCGGGCCTACGAGCAGTACTTC.

The chain is built from TRBV6-5 and TRBJ1-4; TRBD1 might be the D (6 bases). Germline CDR1 MNHEY, CDR2 SVGAGI. V shed 8 bases and J shed 7 bases, with 20 bases lying between them. The CDR3 loop spans 15 amino acids. In DNA form, the CDR3 reads TGTGCCAGCCGCCGTGGGGACACAGCGTCTGAAAAACTGTTTTTT. This codes for CASRRGDTASEKLFF.

This clone was counted a single time. The chain uses TRBV30 and TRBJ1-3, with no clear D. This CDR3 contains 12 residues. The V end lost 7 bases, the J end lost 4 bases, and 11 bases lay between the germline ends. Per germline, CDR1 GTSNPN and CDR2 SVGIG (reference sequence). The CDR3 region has the DNA TGTGCCTCCCTACGTGGCGGAAACACCATATATTTT. Encoded protein: CASLRGGNTIYF.

This chain joins TRBV1 and TRBJ2-3; the DNA was not used to check the table's D call, TRBD2. TRBV1 counts as a pseudogene. The CDR3 runs to 14 residues. The CDR3 is CTSSQRGGTDTQYF. The DNA for the CDR3 is TGCACCAGCAGCCAGCGGGGGGGCACAGATACGCAGTATTTT.

Concerning this clone: In the same sample, other DNA sequences code for this CDR3. This chain connects TRBV5-1 to TRBJ2-1; 9 positions match TRBD2. The CDR3 spans 15 residues. Trimming at V came to 0 bases and at J to 3 bases, leaving 1 base not matched to a gene. CDR1 and CDR2 (germline): SGHRS, YFSETQ. The CDR3 protein is CASSLGLAVYNEQFF. Written as DNA, the CDR3 is TGCGCCAGCAGCTTGGGACTAGCGGTCTACAATGAGCAGTTCTTC.

This clone appeared a few times. The J gene is TRBJ2-5, the V gene TRBV19; 7 positions match TRBD1. The CDR3 covers 16 residues. The germline CDR1 and CDR2 sequences are LNHDA and SQIVND (reference sequence). Trimming took 5 bases from V and 4 from J; bases not matched to a gene: 13. The CDR3 is CASSLRQGSGGETQYF. The CDR3 DNA is TGTGCCAGTAGTCTACGACAGGGTTCGGGCGGAGAGACCCAGTACTTC.

The chain recombines TRBV5-8 with TRBJ2-7; D is unclear. V lost 1 base and J 6 bases, leaving 5 bases between the germline ends. Germline V CDR1 and CDR2: SGHTS, YDEGEE. This CDR3 comprises 11 residues. The CDR3 coding sequence is TGTGCCAGCAGCTTGCTATCCGAGCAGTACTTC. Amino acid sequence: CASSLLSEQYF.

The rearrangement uses TRBV28 and TRBJ1-6; 11 bases are a match to TRBD1. The CDR3 has 16 residues. V gave up 5 bases and J gave up 2 bases; unmatched junction bases: 2. CDR1 and CDR2 (germline): MDHEN, SYDVKM. CDR3 in DNA: TGTGCCAGCAGTCGGACAGGGGGCCCCTATAATTCACCCCTCCACTTT. This encodes CASSRTGGPYNSPLHF.

The chain is built from TRBV19 and TRBJ2-2; no clear D. The ends were cut back, 6 bases at V and 1 base at J, with 9 bases in the middle. This CDR3 has 14 residues. The germline CDR1 and CDR2 sequences are LNHDA and SQIVND (reference sequence). CDR3: CASRVSVNTGELFF. The CDR3 coding sequence is TGTGCCAGTAGGGTCTCAGTGAACACCGGGGAGCTGTTTTTT.

The V gene is TRBV11-3, the J gene TRBJ2-1; D ambiguous. The V gene's germline CDR1 is SGHNT and CDR2 YENEEA. This CDR3 spans 14 amino acids. Trimming pared 2 bases from V and 6 bases from J, leaving 11 bases between. CDR3 amino acids: CASSLNMRSNEQFF. CDR3 nucleotide sequence: TGTGCCAGCAGCTTAAACATGAGGAGCAATGAGCAGTTCTTC.

By share of the sample, this clone is medium-sized. The V gene is TRBV9, the J gene TRBJ1-1; D is unresolved. The CDR3 is 14 amino acids. The V end lost 4 bases, the J end lost 0 bases, and 10 bases lay between the germline ends. Germline CDR1 reads SGDLS; CDR2 reads YYNGEE. The DNA of the CDR3 is TGTGCCAGCAGCCCCCGTCTTATGAACACTGAAGCTTTCTTT. Its translation: CASSPRLMNTEAFF.

V and J are TRBV5-1 and TRBJ2-2; TRBD1 agrees at 9 bases. From germline, CDR1 is SGHRS and CDR2 YFSETQ. The CDR3 totals 15 residues. V trimming: 3 bases; J trimming: 7 bases; junction bases outside the gene matches: 7. The CDR3: CASSSQGQGIGELFF. The CDR3, as DNA: TGCGCCAGCAGCTCGCAGGGACAGGGAATCGGGGAGCTGTTTTTT. The complete variable domain, with remaining parts taken from reference TRBV5-1 and TRBJ2-2, reads KAGVTQTPRYLIKTRGQQVTLSCSPISGHRSVSWYQQTPGQGLQFLFEYFSETQRNKGNFPGRFSGRQFSNSRSEMNVSTLELGDSALYLCASSSQGQGIGELFFGEGSRLTVL.

The V call is TRBV19, the J call TRBJ2-2, with 8 bases aligning to TRBD2. V was clipped by 6 bases and J by 5 bases; unmatched bases: 11. This CDR3 region has 16 residues. The germline V gene encodes CDR1 LNHDA and CDR2 SQIVND (reference sequence). CDR3 coding DNA: TGTGCCAGTAGATTCCGAGCGGGAGTAGGGACCGGGGAGCTGTTTTTT. Translated, it gives CASRFRAGVGTGELFF.

The chain carries TRBV6-1 and TRBJ1-5; D unresolved. V lost 3 bases to trimming and J lost 6 bases, with 3 bases between them. Germline CDR1 reads MNHNS; CDR2 reads SASEGT. CDR3 size: 11 residues. The CDR3 here is CASSDGQPQHF. The CDR3 region has the DNA TGTGCCAGCAGTGACGGTCAGCCCCAGCATTTT.

The rearrangement joins TRBV6-1 to TRBJ2-7; D could derive from TRBD1 or TRBD2 (7 bases each). This CDR3 region has 14 residues. Germline-derived CDR1 and CDR2 are MNHNS and SASEGT. The V end was cut by 10 bases, the J end by 4 bases, with 20 bases between. The CDR3 here is CATGPRQGGYEQYF. The CDR3 DNA reads as TGTGCCACGGGGCCGAGGCAGGGGGGGTACGAGCAGTACTTC.

This clone was recorded only once. The V call is TRBV7-2, the J call TRBJ2-5; D perhaps matches TRBD2 (6 bases). CDR1 SGHTA and CDR2 FQGNSA come from the germline V gene. V was shortened by 5 bases and J by 0 bases, with 13 bases between the two germline ends. This CDR3 has 15 residues. The CDR3 DNA reads as TGTGCCAGCAGCCCGCCGGGACTCCACCAAGAGACCCAGTACTTC. Protein product: CASSPPGLHQETQYF.

The V gene is TRBV5-8, the J gene TRBJ2-5; tentative D call: TRBD2 (5 bases). V lost 4 bases to trimming and J lost 3 bases, with 16 bases between them. The germline gives CDR1 SGHTS, CDR2 YDEGEE. There are 15 residues in the CDR3. The CDR3 sequence: CASSPGSRREETQYF. In nucleotides, the CDR3 is TGTGCCAGCAGCCCCGGGTCACGGCGGGAAGAGACCCAGTACTTC.

This clone was observed once. V usage is TRBV4-1 and J usage is TRBJ1-6; D uncertain. V was trimmed by 0 bases and J by 6 bases, leaving 15 bases between them. Germline V gene data show CDR1 as MGHRA and CDR2 as YSYEKL. CDR3 size: 17 residues. CDR3 DNA sequence: TGCGCCAGCAGCCAAGATCGAGTGCGCTTAGGTAATTCACCCCTCCACTTT. It yields the protein CASSQDRVRLGNSPLHF.

The genes are TRBV29-1 and TRBJ1-1, with D maybe TRBD1 (5 bases). The CDR3 is 13 amino acids. Trimming took 7 bases from V and 0 from J, leaving 12 bases between them. The germline gives CDR1 SQVTM, CDR2 ANQGSEA. This CDR3 is CSGMGLLNTEAFF. The CDR3 DNA follows: TGCAGCGGCATGGGGCTTCTGAACACTGAAGCTTTCTTT.

The rearrangement links TRBV11-2 to TRBJ2-3; 7 positions match TRBD2. CDR1 and CDR2 from the germline V gene are SGHAT and FQNNGV. Trimming cost V 1 base and J 8 bases; bases outside gene matches: 9. The CDR3 covers 15 residues. The CDR3 DNA follows: TGTGCCAGCAGCTTAGCGGGAGGCCGGCCCGGTACGCAGTATTTT. Amino acids: CASSLAGGRPGTQYF. The full variable domain, completed using reference TRBV11-2 and TRBJ2-3, is EAGVAQSPRYKIIEKRQSVAFWCNPISGHATLYWYQQILGQGPKLLIQFQNNGVVDDSQLPKDRFSAERLKGVDSTLKIQPAKLEDSAVYLCASSLAGGRPGTQYFGPGTRLTVL.

The chain couples TRBV2 to TRBJ1-6; a possible D gene is TRBD1 (5 bases). CDR3 length: 16 amino acids. The germline V gene has CDR1 SNHLY and CDR2 FYNNEI. Trimming pared 5 bases from V and 10 bases from J, leaving 21 bases between. The CDR3 DNA is TGTGCCAGCAGTCCCCGGGGCGGTGATGCGAGCTCACCCCTCCACTTT. Translated: CASSPRGGDASSPLHF.

This clone came up a few times. The chain employs TRBV6-4 and TRBJ1-2, with D possibly matching TRBD1 (6 bases). V lost 6 bases and J lost 7, with 15 bases in between. The germline gives CDR1 MRHNA, CDR2 SNTAGT. CDR3 length: 13 amino acids. In DNA, the CDR3 is TGTGCCAGCAGCCCAGAGGGGGGGCTTGGCTACACCTTC. It specifies CASSPEGGLGYTF.

The chain joins TRBV5-1 to TRBJ1-2; D gene ambiguous. Deletions cut 5 bases from V and 0 bases from J, with 11 bases between. CDR3 length equals 14 residues. The germline CDR1 and CDR2 sequences are SGHRS and YFSETQ. CDR3: CASRWGISNYGYTF. The CDR3 DNA is TGCGCCAGCAGGTGGGGAATTTCTAACTATGGCTACACCTTC.

V and J are TRBV15 and TRBJ1-1; D is possibly TRBD1 (5 bases). Between the trimmed V and J ends, which lost 5 bases and 3 bases, there was a span of 22 bases. Per the germline V gene, CDR1 is LNHNV and CDR2 is YYDKDF (reference sequence). This CDR3 has 17 amino acids. This chain's CDR3 is CATSGGVGRGADTEAFF. CDR3 sequence (DNA): TGTGCCACCAGCGGAGGGGTTGGGCGAGGGGCCGACACTGAAGCTTTCTTT.

This rearrangement joins TRBV19 to TRBJ1-3; 12 nucleotides agree with TRBD1. V lost 8 bases, J lost 0 bases, and 11 bases stayed unmatched. The CDR3 has 18 amino acids. Germline CDR1 and CDR2: LNHDA and SQIVND (reference sequence). The CDR3, as DNA: TGTGCCAGTTCTGTAGGGACAGGGGGCCCGAGCTCTGGAAACACCATATATTTT. Its translation is CASSVGTGGPSSGNTIYF.

This clone came up a few times. The gene calls are TRBV5-1 and TRBJ1-6, with 7 bases lining up with TRBD1. There are 16 residues in the CDR3. Unmatched junction bases numbered 11, after V lost 2 bases and J lost 9 bases. The germline gives CDR1 SGHRS, CDR2 YFSETQ. This CDR3 is CASSLSPAGGSSPLHF. The CDR3 DNA reads TGCGCCAGCAGCTTATCCCCGGCAGGGGGTAGTTCACCCCTCCACTTT.

This clone was seen only once. This chain connects TRBV19 to TRBJ2-3; no firm D call. The ends were cut back, 1 base at V and 7 bases at J, with 12 bases in the middle. Germline V CDR1 and CDR2: LNHDA, SQIVND (reference sequence). This CDR3 region has 14 residues. CDR3 in amino acids: CASSIGRDTYTQYF. The CDR3 region has the DNA TGTGCCAGTAGTATAGGGAGAGACACCTATACGCAGTATTTT.

The chain has TRBV7-9 and TRBJ2-3; TRBD2 agrees at 7 bases. Trimming removed 6 bases from V and 4 bases from J; junction bases left unmatched: 10. CDR1 SEHNR and CDR2 FQNEAQ come from the germline V gene (reference sequence). The CDR3 is made up of 15 amino acids. In DNA, the CDR3 is TGTGCCAGCAGTGCCGCCGGGACTAATGCAGATACGCAGTATTTT. This translates into CASSAAGTNADTQYF.

About this clone: A read error may account for a junction end that differs from germline. The chain carries TRBV7-7 and TRBJ2-2, with a tentative D call TRBD1 (6 bases). The germline gives CDR1 SSHAT, CDR2 FNYEAQ (reference sequence). The CDR3 runs to 15 residues. The CDR3 here is CASSFSGANTGELFF. CDR3 bases: TGTGCTAGCAGCTTTTCAGGGGCGAACACCGGGGAGCTGTTTTTT.

This rearrangement joins TRBV18 to TRBJ1-3; D unresolved. V was trimmed by 2 bases and J by 0 bases, leaving 2 bases between them. Germline V gene lookup returns CDR1 KGHSH and CDR2 LQKENI. The CDR3 contains 13 residues. The DNA for the CDR3 is TGTGCCAGCTCACCAGACTCTGGAAACACCATATATTTT. Translation: CASSPDSGNTIYF.